The 22 T cell receptor beta chains listed next were all sequenced from one sample in a study of blood T cell repertoires in COVID-19 (dated by TCRdb to 2020 to 2022). Libraries were constructed by the immunoSEQ multiplex PCR assay. Imported from immuneACCESS, the table was reduced by TCRdb to in-frame sequences with V and J called. These copies leave out some clones; in studies compared against another copy, an unresolved V gene accounts for under half, and the cause of the remainder is not known. Within this sample are about 390,000 clones, with 80% to 90% of them counted one time only. 2.3% of the sample is held by the ten biggest clonotypes. The specimen was peripheral blood. These receptors all come from a woman aged 60-70 years with COVID-19, enrolled during active disease.

The gene calls are TRBV2 and TRBJ2-7, with TRBD2 matching 8 bases. V dropped 7 bases and J dropped 3; count of bases not matched to a gene: 5. CDR1 is SNHLY, CDR2 FYNNEI, per germline. CDR3 length: 13 residues. The CDR3 sequence is CASKDGTSYEQYF. The CDR3 nucleotides are TGTGCCAGCAAGGATGGGACTAGCTACGAGCAGTACTTC.

The genes are TRBV15 and TRBJ2-5, with D maybe TRBD2 (5 bases). With 3 bases removed from V and 1 base from J, the gap between germline ends came to 15 bases. CDR3 length: 16 amino acids. The germline CDR1 and CDR2 sequences are LNHNV and YYDKDF (reference sequence). The DNA of the CDR3 is TGTGCCACCAGCAGGCGGCGGGCCTGGGGCCAAGAGACCCAGTACTTC. Protein sequence: CATSRRRAWGQETQYF.

The chain combines TRBV5-4 with TRBJ2-7; D might be TRBD1 (5 bases). Germline CDR1 and CDR2: SGHNT and YYREEE (reference sequence). The V and J ends lost 4 bases and 7 bases respectively, with 15 bases between them. The CDR3 is made up of 13 amino acids. The CDR3 sequence is CASSLLTEEEQYF. CDR3 nucleotide sequence: TGTGCCAGCAGCCTATTGACAGAGGAAGAGCAGTACTTC.

V and J are TRBV7-9 and TRBJ2-7, with TRBD2 matching over 7 bases. Germline V gene sequence: CDR1 SEHNR, CDR2 FQNEAQ (reference sequence). The length of the CDR3 is 15 residues. V gave up 4 bases and J gave up 6 bases; unmatched junction bases: 12. CDR3 sequence: CASSSLSGLVFEQYF. DNA of the CDR3: TGTGCCAGCAGCTCCCTCTCAGGACTAGTTTTCGAGCAGTACTTC.

The sample holds one count of this clone. The rearrangement links TRBV18 to TRBJ2-7, with a weak D call TRBD2 (6 bases). Germline assignment: CDR1 KGHSH and CDR2 LQKENI. V gave up 3 bases and J gave up 1 base, with 13 bases separating them. This CDR3 is built from 15 residues. The CDR3 protein is CASSPQGGWSYEQYF. CDR3 bases: TGTGCCAGCTCACCGCAGGGAGGATGGTCCTACGAGCAGTACTTC.

The chain has TRBV9 and TRBJ2-2; perhaps TRBD2 as D (6 bases). This CDR3 spans 15 amino acids. The V end was cut by 4 bases, the J end by 2 bases, with 12 bases between. CDR1 is SGDLS and CDR2 is YYNGEE in the germline V gene. The CDR3 DNA reads TGTGCCAGCAGCAGGCGGGACGCTAACACCGGGGAGCTGTTTTTT. Residues: CASSRRDANTGELFF.

V usage is TRBV18 and J usage is TRBJ1-1; TRBD1 might be the D (6 bases). V lost 3 bases to trimming and J lost 0 bases, with 14 bases between them. There are 16 residues in the CDR3. Germline V gives CDR1 KGHSH, CDR2 LQKENI. The DNA for the CDR3 is TGTGCCAGCTCACCCGGCGGCACAGGGATGAACACTGAAGCTTTCTTT. Translated: CASSPGGTGMNTEAFF.

V and J are TRBV9 and TRBJ1-1; D may be TRBD1 (5 bases). V dropped 3 bases and J dropped 2 bases, with 14 bases sitting between them. Germline V CDR1 and CDR2: SGDLS, YYNGEE. This CDR3 is built from 15 residues. This CDR3 is CASSAPGRGNTEAFF. CDR3 DNA sequence: TGTGCCAGCAGCGCCCCAGGGAGGGGCAACACTGAAGCTTTCTTT. The full variable domain, in which reference TRBV9 and TRBJ1-1 provide the parts outside the CDR3, is DSGVTQTPKHLITATGQRVTLRCSPRSGDLSVYWYQQSLDQGLQFLIQYYNGEERAKGNILERFSAQQFPDLHSELNLSSLELGDSALYFCASSAPGRGNTEAFFGQGTRLTVV.

The V call is TRBV7-2, the J call TRBJ2-5, with 9 nucleotides matching TRBD2. Unmatched junction bases numbered 4, after V lost 1 base and J lost 1 base. There are 16 residues in the CDR3. Germline V gene sequence: CDR1 SGHTA, CDR2 FQGNSA. As DNA, the CDR3 is TGTGCCAGCAGCTTAGTAGCGGGGGCCCTCCAAGAGACCCAGTACTTC. Amino acid sequence: CASSLVAGALQETQYF.

V usage is TRBV11-2 and J usage is TRBJ2-7; a possible D gene is TRBD1 (5 bases). V lost 1 base, J lost 2 bases, and 18 bases lay in between. Germline assignment: CDR1 SGHAT and CDR2 FQNNGV. The CDR3 has 17 amino acids. The CDR3 coding sequence is TGTGCCAGCAGCTTAGGCCCGGTCGCAGGGTTGCCCTACGAGCAGTACTTC. Translation gives CASSLGPVAGLPYEQYF. Full variable domain (rest looked up from reference TRBV11-2 and TRBJ2-7): EAGVAQSPRYKIIEKRQSVAFWCNPISGHATLYWYQQILGQGPKLLIQFQNNGVVDDSQLPKDRFSAERLKGVDSTLKIQPAKLEDSAVYLCASSLGPVAGLPYEQYFGPGTRLTVT.

CDR3 sequence: CASNLRGPYSGNTIYF. CDR3 coding DNA: TGTGCCAGTAACCTCAGGGGCCCATACTCTGGAAACACCATATATTTT. V is TRBV19 and J is TRBJ1-3; TRBD1 is a possible D gene (6 bases). Trimming shortened V by 7 bases and J by 0 bases, and 16 bases separated the two germline ends. Germline CDR1 reads LNHDA; CDR2 reads SQIVND (reference sequence). This CDR3 comprises 16 residues. The full variable domain, in which reference TRBV19 and TRBJ1-3 provide the parts outside the CDR3, is DGGITQSPKYLFRKEGQNVTLSCEQNLNHDAMYWYRQDPGQGLRLIYYSQIVNDFQKGDIAEGYSVSREKKESFPLTVTSAQKNPTAFYLCASNLRGPYSGNTIYFGEGSWLTVV.

This clone is a singleton in its sample. The genes are TRBV3-1 (or the pseudogene TRBV3-2) and TRBJ1-2; 8 nucleotides line up with TRBD1. With 0 bases clipped from V and 5 bases from J, the junction kept 11 bases outside the gene matches. The CDR3 is made up of 17 amino acids. Germline V CDR1 and CDR2: LGHDT, YNNKEL (reference sequence). The CDR3 here is CASSQEGRGQILYGYTF. CDR3 nucleotides: TGTGCCAGCAGCCAAGAGGGCAGGGGGCAGATCTTATATGGCTACACCTTC.

The rearrangement joins TRBV5-1 to TRBJ2-1; D is uncertain. Germline CDR1 is SGHRS and CDR2 is YFSETQ. Trimming left V 0 bases short and J 9 bases short, with 13 bases between. The CDR3 runs to 14 residues. CDR3 sequence: CASSLAPESAEQFF. CDR3 DNA: TGCGCCAGCAGCTTGGCCCCCGAAAGCGCTGAGCAGTTCTTC.

The gene calls are TRBV19 and TRBJ2-7; D is possibly TRBD1 (6 bases). From germline, CDR1 is LNHDA and CDR2 SQIVND (reference sequence). Trimming removed 9 bases from V and 3 bases from J, with 21 bases in between. CDR3 length equals 15 residues. The DNA of the CDR3 is TGTGCCAGCAGTGCCGGGACACCTTTTATCTACGAGCAGTACTTC. This codes for CASSAGTPFIYEQYF.

J is TRBJ2-3 and V is TRBV21-1; TRBD1, the D gene given by the table, was not confirmed from the DNA. TRBV21-1 is a known pseudogene. CDR3 length: 13 amino acids. The DNA for the CDR3 is TGTGCCAGCAGCAAAATCAGGCAGGGAACGCAGTATTTT. Translation gives CASSKIRQGTQYF.

CDR3 DNA: TGTGCCAGCAGGGGGACAGGGCGCTATGGCTACACCTTC. As protein: CASRGTGRYGYTF. V usage is TRBV6-5 and J usage is TRBJ1-2, with 9 bases fitting TRBD1. Trimming cost V 6 bases and J 4 bases; bases outside gene matches: 3. CDR3 length: 13 amino acids. Per germline, CDR1 MNHEY and CDR2 SVGAGI.

J is TRBJ2-3 and V is TRBV18, with TRBD2 matching 7 bases. Losses at the gene ends were 6 bases for V and 2 bases for J; bases not matched to a gene: 5. Germline values: CDR1 KGHSH, CDR2 LQKENI. The CDR3 extends over 14 amino acids. In DNA form, the CDR3 reads TGTGCCAGCTCGCGGGACTACATCACAGATACGCAGTATTTT. It specifies CASSRDYITDTQYF.

The chain recombines TRBV3-1 (or the pseudogene TRBV3-2) with TRBJ1-2; TRBD1 might be the D (6 bases). This CDR3 has 15 residues. V was clipped by 4 bases and J by 9 bases, with 21 bases between them. Germline CDR1 reads LGHDT; CDR2 reads YNNKEL (reference sequence). The CDR3: CASSPSTGSVSSYTF. The DNA of the CDR3 is TGTGCCAGCAGCCCCTCGACAGGCTCCGTTTCGAGCTACACCTTC.

V gene TRBV2 combines with J gene TRBJ2-5, with TRBD1 as a possible D gene (6 bases). V was shortened by 7 bases and J by 2 bases, with 11 bases between the two germline ends. The germline V gene encodes CDR1 SNHLY and CDR2 FYNNEI. This CDR3 is 13 amino acids long. DNA of the CDR3: TGTGCCAGCACCCAGGGGTGGCAAGAGACCCAGTACTTC. Translating gives CASTQGWQETQYF.

The CDR3 bases are TGTGCCAGCAGAGAATCAGGGGGCGTCATTTCAGATACGCAGTATTTT. Translation gives CASRESGGVISDTQYF. V usage is TRBV6-6 and J usage is TRBJ2-3, with 8 bases lining up with TRBD1. After removal of 6 bases from V and 4 bases from J, the junction contained 12 bases not matched to a gene. The length of the CDR3 is 16 residues. The germline V gene has CDR1 MNHNY and CDR2 SVGAGI (reference sequence).

V usage is TRBV7-3 and J usage is TRBJ1-6; D call uncertain. The CDR3 sequence is 14 residues long. Trimming took 3 bases from V and 5 from J, leaving 8 bases between them. CDR1 is SGHTA, CDR2 FQGTGA, per germline. CDR3 coding DNA: TGTGCCAGCAGCTTTGGCGGGAATAATTCACCCCTCCACTTT. This translates into CASSFGGNNSPLHF.

The chain joins TRBV18 to TRBJ1-5, with D perhaps matching TRBD1 (6 bases). The CDR3 loop spans 13 amino acids. Trimming took 5 bases from V and 8 from J, leaving 13 bases between them. The germline CDR1 and CDR2 sequences are KGHSH and LQKENI. Here the CDR3 reads CASSGGGVKPQHF. The CDR3 DNA follows: TGTGCCAGCTCAGGGGGGGGCGTAAAGCCCCAGCATTTT.